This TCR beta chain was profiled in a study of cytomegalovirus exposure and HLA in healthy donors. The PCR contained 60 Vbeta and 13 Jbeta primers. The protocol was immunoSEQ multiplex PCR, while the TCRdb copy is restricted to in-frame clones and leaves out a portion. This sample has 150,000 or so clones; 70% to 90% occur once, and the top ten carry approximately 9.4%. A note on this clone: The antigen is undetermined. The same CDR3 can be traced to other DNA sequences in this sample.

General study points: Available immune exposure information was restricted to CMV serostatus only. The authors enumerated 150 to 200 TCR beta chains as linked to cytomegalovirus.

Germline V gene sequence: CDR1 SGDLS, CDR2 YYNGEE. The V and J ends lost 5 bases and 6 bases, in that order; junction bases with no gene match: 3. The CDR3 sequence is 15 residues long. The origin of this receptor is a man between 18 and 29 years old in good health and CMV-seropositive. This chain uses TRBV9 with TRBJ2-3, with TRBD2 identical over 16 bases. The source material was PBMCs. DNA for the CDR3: TGTGCCAGCAGAGGGACTAGCGGGGGGGCGGATACGCAGTATTTT. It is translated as CASRGTSGGADTQYF.